The 32 T cell receptor beta chains in this list originate from one sample, sequenced in a study of shared clonotypes between healthy human individuals. The method was immunoSEQ multiplex PCR; TCRdb's version includes in-frame clones alone and lacks a portion of them. Among around 1.9 million clones listed, 85% to 95% were seen once. Cells designated naive CD8 were CD45RO-negative and were positively selected for CCR7, with terminally differentiated effector memory CD45RA+ cells excluded. Sequencing was done on a sample of naive CD8+ T cells from PBMCs. The receptor set was obtained from a man aged 18 to 30 in good health. Some clones in this sample may be carry-over from other donors' samples.

The rearrangement joins TRBV2 to TRBJ2-7; weak D call: TRBD2 (5 bases). V was trimmed by 1 base and J by 3 bases, leaving 13 bases between them. The germline gives CDR1 SNHLY, CDR2 FYNNEI. This CDR3 is 15 amino acids long. CDR3 DNA sequence: TGTGCCAGCAGTGAAGGAGGGCTCGAACTCTACGAGCAGTACTTC. It is translated as CASSEGGLELYEQYF.

The chain recombines TRBV9 with TRBJ2-1, with 7 nucleotides matching TRBD1. CDR3 length: 14 residues. Germline V gene sequence: CDR1 SGDLS, CDR2 YYNGEE. The J segment lost 5 bases and the V segment lost 3 bases, leaving 5 bases of the junction unmatched. The CDR3 DNA sequence: TGTGCCAGCAGCGAGACAGGGTTTGACAATGAGCAGTTCTTC. Protein product: CASSETGFDNEQFF. Based on the CDR3 plus reference TRBV9 and TRBJ2-1, the full variable domain is DSGVTQTPKHLITATGQRVTLRCSPRSGDLSVYWYQQSLDQGLQFLIQYYNGEERAKGNILERFSAQQFPDLHSELNLSSLELGDSALYFCASSETGFDNEQFFGPGTRLTVL.

This chain uses TRBV15 with TRBJ2-7; TRBD2 aligns across 11 bases. The CDR3 spans 16 residues. Losses at the gene ends were 5 bases for V and 1 base for J; bases not matched to a gene: 7. CDR1 and CDR2 (germline): LNHNV, YYDKDF (reference sequence). This chain's CDR3 is CATSQRGLADSYEQYF. The CDR3 DNA sequence: TGTGCCACCAGCCAAAGGGGACTAGCGGATTCCTACGAGCAGTACTTC.

V gene TRBV6-4 combines with J gene TRBJ2-7; the D call may be TRBD1 or TRBD2 (6 bases each). The CDR3 consists of 13 residues. The V end was cut by 8 bases, the J end by 7 bases, with 18 bases between. Germline CDR1 is MRHNA and CDR2 is SNTAGT. Here the CDR3 reads CASGPQGAGEQYF. CDR3 in DNA: TGTGCCAGCGGCCCACAGGGCGCGGGGGAGCAGTACTTC.

The chain recombines TRBV6-1 with TRBJ1-4; perhaps TRBD1 as D (5 bases). The germline CDR1 and CDR2 sequences are MNHNS and SASEGT. There are 13 residues in the CDR3. Between the trimmed V and J ends, which lost 4 bases and 8 bases, there was a span of 11 bases. CDR3 sequence reads: CASSGRPGEKLFF. Written as DNA, the CDR3 is TGTGCCAGCAGTGGCAGGCCAGGGGAAAAACTGTTTTTT.

The J gene is TRBJ2-1, the V gene TRBV15, with D hard to call. In germline, CDR1 is LNHNV, CDR2 YYDKDF (reference sequence). Trimming stripped 1 base from V and 2 bases from J, with 6 bases between. This CDR3 spans 14 amino acids. In DNA, the CDR3 is TGTGCCACCAGCAGAGCAGCGACCTACAATGAGCAGTTCTTC. As protein: CATSRAATYNEQFF.

The chain is built from TRBV9 and TRBJ2-2; TRBD2 is a possible D gene (6 bases). The V gene lost 3 bases and the J gene lost 4 bases, with 13 bases spanning the gap. CDR1 is SGDLS, CDR2 YYNGEE, per germline. The CDR3 length is 15 residues. CDR3: CASSASGLGTGELFF. CDR3 nucleotide sequence: TGTGCCAGCAGCGCCAGCGGGTTGGGCACCGGGGAGCTGTTTTTT.

The table lists this clone with a count of one. The chain carries TRBV7-8 and TRBJ2-7; 7 bases line up with TRBD1. The CDR3 totals 12 residues. From germline, CDR1 is SGHVS and CDR2 FQNEAQ. V gave up 5 bases and J gave up 9 bases; unmatched junction bases: 7. As DNA, the CDR3 is TGTGCCAGCAGCCCCGACAGGGTGATGCAGTACTTC. Translating it yields CASSPDRVMQYF.

The chain has TRBV5-1 and TRBJ2-3; D is perhaps TRBD2 (6 bases). V gave up 7 bases and J gave up 5 bases, with 11 bases separating them. The CDR3 covers 12 residues. Germline CDR1 reads SGHRS; CDR2 reads YFSETQ. CDR3 region: CASHLGGDTQYF. The CDR3 region has the DNA TGCGCCAGCCACCTGGGGGGAGATACGCAGTATTTT. The variable domain in full, with the rest retrieved from reference TRBV5-1 and TRBJ2-3, is KAGVTQTPRYLIKTRGQQVTLSCSPISGHRSVSWYQQTPGQGLQFLFEYFSETQRNKGNFPGRFSGRQFSNSRSEMNVSTLELGDSALYLCASHLGGDTQYFGPGTRLTVL.

V is TRBV9 and J is TRBJ2-2, with 11 nucleotides matching TRBD1. This CDR3 comprises 15 residues. The V segment lost 4 bases and the J segment 5 bases; nucleotides outside the gene matches: 4. Germline CDR1 reads SGDLS; CDR2 reads YYNGEE. The CDR3 DNA reads as TGTGCCAGCAGCTTGGGGACAGGGGGTACCGGGGAGCTGTTTTTT. Translated, it gives CASSLGTGGTGELFF.

This clone was observed a handful of times. V usage is TRBV29-1 and J usage is TRBJ1-1, with D perhaps TRBD1 (5 bases). Germline-derived CDR1 and CDR2 are SQVTM and ANQGSEA. This CDR3 has 15 amino acids. V was pared by 4 bases and J by 1 base, with 16 bases between. CDR3 sequence reads: CSVVRFQGSNTEAFF. Written as DNA, the CDR3 is TGCAGCGTTGTTCGTTTCCAGGGTTCGAACACTGAAGCTTTCTTT.

The J gene is TRBJ1-2, the V gene TRBV11-1; D is possibly TRBD1 (5 bases). The germline V and J ends were trimmed by 5 bases and 6 bases, with 10 bases remaining between them. There are 12 residues in the CDR3. Germline CDR1 is SGHAT and CDR2 is FQDESV (reference sequence). The CDR3 region has the DNA TGTGCCAGCAGCCTCCGGGGGAATGGCTACACCTTC. Translation gives CASSLRGNGYTF. Using reference TRBV11-1 and TRBJ1-2 for the parts outside the CDR3, the full variable domain is EAEVAQSPRYKITEKSQAVAFWCDPISGHATLYWYRQILGQGPELLVQFQDESVVDDSQLPKDRFSAERLKGVDSTLKIQPAELGDSAMYLCASSLRGNGYTFGSGTRLTVV.

The chain couples TRBV19 to TRBJ2-7, with D perhaps matching TRBD1 (6 bases). The germline gives CDR1 LNHDA, CDR2 SQIVND (reference sequence). V lost 1 base and J lost 5, with 15 bases in between. This CDR3 contains 15 residues. For the CDR3, the DNA is TGTGCCAGTAGTATAGGGGGGCCCTACGGCCACGAGCAGTACTTC. It specifies CASSIGGPYGHEQYF. Together with reference TRBV19 and TRBJ2-7, the CDR3 gives the full variable domain: DGGITQSPKYLFRKEGQNVTLSCEQNLNHDAMYWYRQDPGQGLRLIYYSQIVNDFQKGDIAEGYSVSREKKESFPLTVTSAQKNPTAFYLCASSIGGPYGHEQYFGPGTRLTVT.

The J gene is TRBJ2-1, the V gene TRBV15, with TRBD2 identical over 10 bases. Germline CDR1 is LNHNV and CDR2 is YYDKDF (reference sequence). The junction had 8 bases not matched to a gene; V was cut back by 0 bases and J by 6 bases. The CDR3 has 17 residues. The CDR3 DNA follows: TGTGCCACCAGCAGAGAGCCTAGCGGGAGCTGGATCAATGAGCAGTTCTTC. Its translation is CATSREPSGSWINEQFF.

Concerning this clone itself: The same CDR3 can be traced to other DNA sequences in this sample. This rearrangement joins TRBV6-5 to TRBJ1-1; D unclear. Germline loops: CDR1 MNHEY, CDR2 SVGAGI. This CDR3 comprises 14 residues. Between the trimmed V and J ends, which lost 3 bases and 1 base, there was a span of 9 bases. The CDR3 DNA sequence: TGTGCCAGCAGTTATAGGACGGGGAACACTGAAGCTTTCTTT. Translated: CASSYRTGNTEAFF.

The chain has TRBV7-9 and TRBJ2-1, with 8 bases identical to TRBD1. Per the germline V gene, CDR1 is SEHNR and CDR2 is FQNEAQ (reference sequence). This CDR3 contains 15 residues. V shed 5 bases, J shed 6 bases, and the junction held 9 bases outside the gene matches. This chain's CDR3 is CASSQTGARGNEQFF. CDR3 DNA: TGTGCCAGCAGCCAGACAGGGGCGCGGGGCAATGAGCAGTTCTTC.

The chain joins TRBV7-9 to TRBJ2-1; the D gene is possibly TRBD2 (5 bases). The V end lost 2 bases, the J end lost 1 base, and 12 bases lay between the germline ends. The CDR3 sequence is 16 residues long. Germline V gene lookup returns CDR1 SEHNR and CDR2 FQNEAQ (reference sequence). The CDR3 sequence is CASSLTTGRSYNEQFF. The CDR3 DNA reads TGTGCCAGCAGCTTAACGACGGGAAGGTCCTACAATGAGCAGTTCTTC.

The rearrangement uses TRBV7-9 and TRBJ2-7; D is possibly TRBD1 (6 bases). This CDR3 contains 15 residues. V lost 1 base to trimming and J lost 0 bases, with 10 bases between them. Germline-derived CDR1 and CDR2 are SEHNR and FQNEAQ (reference sequence). The CDR3 sequence is CASSLGEGVSYEQYF. CDR3 sequence (DNA): TGTGCCAGCAGCTTAGGTGAGGGGGTCTCCTACGAGCAGTACTTC.

The V and J genes are TRBV6-1 and TRBJ1-2, with D uncertain. Trimming pared 6 bases from V and 4 bases from J, leaving 15 bases between. This CDR3 is 14 amino acids long. The germline gives CDR1 MNHNS, CDR2 SASEGT. The CDR3 spells CASRPMGPGYGYTF. The DNA for the CDR3 is TGTGCCAGCAGGCCCATGGGTCCGGGCTATGGCTACACCTTC.

As for this clone: Other DNA sequences in this specimen translate into the identical CDR3. The chain couples TRBV27 to TRBJ2-3; D unresolved. V was shortened by 0 bases and J by 1 base, with 5 bases between the two germline ends. The CDR3 has 14 amino acids. Germline V gene sequence: CDR1 MNHEY, CDR2 SMNVEV (reference sequence). This CDR3 reads CASSLSPGTDTQYF. Written as DNA, the CDR3 is TGTGCCAGCAGTTTATCGCCCGGCACAGATACGCAGTATTTT.

The chain is built from TRBV6-5 and TRBJ2-2; 9 positions agree with TRBD1. The germline gives CDR1 MNHEY, CDR2 SVGAGI. J lost 0 bases, V lost 1 base, and 0 bases had no gene match. The length of the CDR3 is 16 residues. DNA of the CDR3: TGTGCCAGCAGTTACTGGGACAGGGCGAACACCGGGGAGCTGTTTTTT. It specifies CASSYWDRANTGELFF.

J is TRBJ2-7 and V is TRBV19; D perhaps matches TRBD1 (6 bases). Germline CDR1 LNHDA, CDR2 SQIVND (reference sequence). CDR3 length: 15 amino acids. Trimming left V 3 bases short and J 3 bases short, with 15 bases between. The CDR3 region has the DNA TGTGCCAGTAGTATGGGGACAAAGGTCGTCTACGAGCAGTACTTC. Translated: CASSMGTKVVYEQYF. Full variable domain (remainder filled in from reference TRBV19 and TRBJ2-7): DGGITQSPKYLFRKEGQNVTLSCEQNLNHDAMYWYRQDPGQGLRLIYYSQIVNDFQKGDIAEGYSVSREKKESFPLTVTSAQKNPTAFYLCASSMGTKVVYEQYFGPGTRLTVT.

As to this clone: Other DNA sequences of this sample code for an identical CDR3. This sequence joins TRBV7-9 and TRBJ2-2; D gene ambiguous. V lost 1 base and J lost 0, with 3 bases in between. The CDR3 totals 14 residues. Germline lookup yields CDR1 SEHNR and CDR2 FQNEAQ (reference sequence). The CDR3, as DNA: TGTGCCAGCAGCTTAGGTTCGAACACCGGGGAGCTGTTTTTT. Its translation is CASSLGSNTGELFF. The variable domain in full, with the rest retrieved from reference TRBV7-9 and TRBJ2-2, is DTGVSQNPRHKITKRGQNVTFRCDPISEHNRLYWYRQTLGQGPEFLTYFQNEAQLEKSRLLSDRFSAERPKGSFSTLEIQRTEQGDSAMYLCASSLGSNTGELFFGEGSRLTVL.

The V call is TRBV10-3, the J call TRBJ1-1, with D maybe TRBD1 (5 bases). This CDR3 is 15 amino acids long. Germline V gives CDR1 ENHRY, CDR2 SYGVKD. V lost 2 bases and J 6 bases, leaving 16 bases between the germline ends. The CDR3 DNA reads TGTGCCATCAGTGAGGGTAGGGGCCTGGGGGCTGAAGCTTTCTTT. Translation gives CAISEGRGLGAEAFF.

The table lists this clone with a few counts. The chain has TRBV7-9 and TRBJ1-4; D is uncertain. The germline V gene encodes CDR1 SEHNR and CDR2 FQNEAQ (reference sequence). V dropped 4 bases and J dropped 8 bases, with 14 bases sitting between them. CDR3 length: 14 residues. In DNA, the CDR3 is TGTGCCAGCAGCTCGCGGGGAGATCGCGAAAAACTGTTTTTT. Encoded protein: CASSSRGDREKLFF.

The chain has TRBV5-1 and TRBJ2-7; TRBD1 matches at 9 bases. The germline V gene encodes CDR1 SGHRS and CDR2 YFSETQ. V trimming: 4 bases; J trimming: 2 bases; junction bases outside the gene matches: 19. The CDR3 contains 19 residues. The CDR3 nucleotides read TGCGCCAGCAGCCCCGAGGACAGGGGAGTAAACCCGGTCCCCTACGAGCAGTACTTC. It specifies CASSPEDRGVNPVPYEQYF.

V gene TRBV6-1 combines with J gene TRBJ1-2, with D possibly TRBD1 on 5 matching bases. V was pared by 2 bases and J by 8 bases, with 15 bases between. Germline V gene data show CDR1 as MNHNS and CDR2 as SASEGT. This CDR3 is 14 amino acids long. As DNA, the CDR3 is TGTGCCAGCAGTGAAACCGGCAGGGTTGTGGGCTACACCTTC. It encodes CASSETGRVVGYTF.

V is TRBV10-2 and J is TRBJ2-1; D not resolved. V lost 0 bases and J lost 4, with 1 base in between. The CDR3 is 12 amino acids. CDR1 and CDR2 (germline): WSHSY, SAAADI. As DNA, the CDR3 is TGCGCCAGCAGTGAGTCGTACAATGAGCAGTTCTTC. Amino acids: CASSESYNEQFF.

The gene calls are TRBV19 and TRBJ2-4; D is possibly TRBD1 or TRBD2 (5 bases each). CDR1 and CDR2 (germline): LNHDA, SQIVND (reference sequence). The length of the CDR3 is 17 residues. Trimming took 4 bases from V and 3 from J, leaving 19 bases between them. Here the CDR3 reads CASSRANPDGGKNIQYF. CDR3 DNA: TGTGCCAGTAGTAGGGCTAACCCTGATGGGGGCAAAAACATTCAGTACTTC. Drawing the rest from reference TRBV19 and TRBJ2-4, the complete variable domain is DGGITQSPKYLFRKEGQNVTLSCEQNLNHDAMYWYRQDPGQGLRLIYYSQIVNDFQKGDIAEGYSVSREKKESFPLTVTSAQKNPTAFYLCASSRANPDGGKNIQYFGAGTRLSVL.

The V and J genes are TRBV28 and TRBJ1-5; unclear D gene. V gave up 5 bases and J gave up 3 bases, with 11 bases separating them. Germline V lookup: CDR1 MDHEN, CDR2 SYDVKM. This CDR3 is built from 14 residues. CDR3 amino acids: CASSARSINQPQHF. The CDR3 nucleotides are TGTGCCAGCAGTGCCAGGTCAATCAATCAGCCCCAGCATTTT.

J is TRBJ1-1 and V is TRBV4-1, with D possibly matching TRBD1 (6 bases). This CDR3 is built from 15 residues. The germline V gene has CDR1 MGHRA and CDR2 YSYEKL. Between the trimmed V and J ends, which lost 3 bases and 3 bases, there was a span of 14 bases. The CDR3 is CASSQGPRQDTEAFF. In DNA form, the CDR3 reads TGCGCCAGCAGCCAGGGACCACGACAGGACACTGAAGCTTTCTTT.

This sequence joins TRBV27 and TRBJ2-1; 9 bases are a match to TRBD1. Germline CDR1 and CDR2: MNHEY and SMNVEV (reference sequence). V trimming: 5 bases; J trimming: 7 bases; junction bases outside the gene matches: 6. This CDR3 contains 14 residues. This chain's CDR3 is CASSPDRGRNEQFF. CDR3 in DNA: TGTGCCAGCAGTCCGGACAGGGGACGGAATGAGCAGTTCTTC.